Below are 21 T cell receptor beta chains sequenced from a single sample in a study of shared clonotypes between healthy human individuals. Clones were read by immunoSEQ multiplex PCR, and TCRdb kept only the in-frame ones, dropping some. This table holds roughly 500,000 clones, over 70% found once. The source material was PBMCs. Every receptor here comes from a middle-aged woman in good health. Some clones in this sample may be carry-over from other donors' samples.

The rearrangement links TRBV2 to TRBJ1-5; 9 bases match TRBD1. Germline trimming cut 6 bases from V and 1 base from J; bases unmatched to any gene: 1. Germline loops: CDR1 SNHLY, CDR2 FYNNEI. The CDR3 totals 14 residues. This chain's CDR3 is CASRQGASNQPQHF. The CDR3 DNA is TGTGCCAGCAGACAGGGGGCGAGCAATCAGCCCCAGCATTTT. Supplemented by reference TRBV2 and TRBJ1-5, the full variable domain reads EPEVTQTPSHQVTQMGQEVILRCVPISNHLYFYWYRQILGQKVEFLVSFYNNEISEKSEIFDDQFSVERPDGSNFTLKIRSTKLEDSAMYFCASRQGASNQPQHFGDGTRLSIL.

This clone was seen a few times. Since a far larger clone is one base different, this is likely a read error. The chain recombines TRBV5-6 with TRBJ1-1, with TRBD1 identical over 7 bases. The CDR3 length is 14 residues. From germline, CDR1 is SGHDT and CDR2 YYEEEE. The CDR3 nucleotides are TGTGCCAGCAGCTACCCGGACAGGAACACTGAAGCTTTATTT. The encoded protein is CASSYPDRNTEALF.

The chain is built from TRBV18 and TRBJ1-1; possibly TRBD1 for D (5 bases). V lost 2 bases to trimming and J lost 0 bases, with 13 bases between them. Germline CDR1 KGHSH, CDR2 LQKENI. This CDR3 contains 16 residues. CDR3 amino acids: CASSPNEQVMNTEAFF. In nucleotides, the CDR3 is TGTGCCAGCTCACCAAATGAACAGGTCATGAACACTGAAGCTTTCTTT.

The chain carries TRBV19 and TRBJ2-6; TRBD1 or TRBD2 may be the D gene (5 bases each). This CDR3 spans 21 amino acids. Germline CDR1 reads LNHDA; CDR2 reads SQIVND (reference sequence). Between the trimmed V and J ends, which lost 6 bases and 0 bases, there was a span of 27 bases. Here the CDR3 DNA reads TGTGCCAGTAGCCGTTTCGGTGTTTCTCGGGGCCGGCGCTCTGGGGCCAACGTCCTGACTTTC. It yields the protein CASSRFGVSRGRRSGANVLTF. The entire variable domain, with the rest obtained from reference TRBV19 and TRBJ2-6, is as follows: DGGITQSPKYLFRKEGQNVTLSCEQNLNHDAMYWYRQDPGQGLRLIYYSQIVNDFQKGDIAEGYSVSREKKESFPLTVTSAQKNPTAFYLCASSRFGVSRGRRSGANVLTFGAGSRLTVL.

The chain recombines TRBV4-2 with TRBJ1-3; no clear D. Germline lookup yields CDR1 LGHNA and CDR2 YNFKEQ. Trimming pared 2 bases from V and 0 bases from J, leaving 17 bases between. There are 18 residues in the CDR3. The CDR3 nucleotides read TGTGCCAGCAGCCAACCCCCCGGGGTGGGCAACTCTGGAAACACCATATATTTT. It specifies CASSQPPGVGNSGNTIYF.

The CDR3 here is CASSGPNSGTTGELFF. The CDR3 DNA sequence: TGTGCCAGCAGCGGACCGAATAGCGGAACCACCGGGGAGCTGTTTTTT. The rearrangement joins TRBV9 to TRBJ2-2; a weak D match, TRBD2 (6 bases). Trimming removed 3 bases at V and 4 bases at J, with 16 bases between. Germline CDR1 is SGDLS and CDR2 is YYNGEE. The CDR3 length is 16 residues.

The chain links TRBV7-2 to TRBJ2-7; perhaps TRBD1 as D (6 bases). This CDR3 is 15 amino acids long. Germline V gene data show CDR1 as SGHTA and CDR2 as FQGNSA. V was trimmed by 4 bases and J by 3 bases, leaving 16 bases between them. The CDR3 region is CASSSSGTPYYEQYF. The DNA of the CDR3 is TGTGCCAGCAGCTCCTCCGGGACACCTTACTACGAGCAGTACTTC.

About this clone itself: One junction end disagrees with the germline gene, perhaps due to a read error. This chain links TRBV7-8 with TRBJ2-5; unclear D gene. CDR1 and CDR2 from the germline V gene are SGHVS and FQNEAQ. This CDR3 spans 14 amino acids. The CDR3 region is CASSVAAGAETQYF. CDR3 in DNA: TGTGCCAGCAGCGTAGCTGCCGGAGCGGAGACCCAGTACTTC.

This chain joins TRBV30 and TRBJ1-2; tentative D call: TRBD1 (5 bases). V gave up 0 bases and J gave up 5 bases, with 10 bases separating them. The CDR3 extends over 13 amino acids. Germline values: CDR1 GTSNPN, CDR2 SVGIG (reference sequence). CDR3 nucleotides: TGTGCCTGGAGTGTAACAGGAGGGTATGGCTACACCTTC. Translation: CAWSVTGGYGYTF.

The chain employs TRBV20-1 and TRBJ2-7; D is ambiguous. CDR1 is DFQATT, CDR2 SNEGSKA, per germline (reference sequence). The germline V and J ends were trimmed by 0 bases and 3 bases, with 3 bases remaining between them. The CDR3 is 11 amino acids. The CDR3 DNA sequence: TGCAGTGCTAGAGATAACTACGAGCAGTACTTC. Amino acid sequence: CSARDNYEQYF.

Regarding this clone: A far larger clone differs by one base, so this is likely a read error. Within the sample, other DNA sequences also encode this same CDR3. The chain uses TRBV30 and TRBJ1-6; TRBD1 agrees at 8 bases. This CDR3 region has 18 residues. Losses at the gene ends were 1 base for V and 7 bases for J; bases not matched to a gene: 15. Germline loops: CDR1 GTSNPN, CDR2 SVGIG (reference sequence). Here the CDR3 reads CAWSGSRTGLSGNSPLHF. The CDR3 DNA reads TGTGCCTGGAGTGGCAGTAGGACAGGGCTGTCTGGAAATTCACCCCTCCACTTT.

This rearrangement joins TRBV7-9 to TRBJ1-4; 8 nucleotides line up with TRBD1. CDR3 length equals 13 residues. Unmatched junction bases numbered 2, after V lost 1 base and J lost 10 bases. From germline, CDR1 is SEHNR and CDR2 FQNEAQ (reference sequence). The CDR3 coding sequence is TGTGCCAGCAGCTTAGGTACAGGGGGAAAACTGTTTTTT. Translating it yields CASSLGTGGKLFF.

The chain employs TRBV2 and TRBJ2-2; D is undetermined. Trimming pared 7 bases from V and 4 bases from J, leaving 13 bases between. The germline gives CDR1 SNHLY, CDR2 FYNNEI. The CDR3 contains 14 residues. The CDR3 is CASTTSWVTGELFF. In DNA, the CDR3 is TGTGCCAGCACGACAAGCTGGGTCACCGGGGAGCTGTTTTTT.

The chain is built from TRBV18 and TRBJ1-1, with a possible D match to TRBD1 (6 bases). V was trimmed by 3 bases and J by 6 bases, leaving 11 bases between them. Germline-derived CDR1 and CDR2 are KGHSH and LQKENI. The CDR3 consists of 13 residues. The CDR3 DNA reads TGTGCCAGCTCACCCCAGGGGCTGGCTGAAGCTTTCTTT. Protein sequence: CASSPQGLAEAFF.

This chain connects TRBV10-3 to TRBJ2-5; 12 nucleotides align to TRBD2. Germline loops: CDR1 ENHRY, CDR2 SYGVKD. V dropped 6 bases and J dropped 5; count of bases not matched to a gene: 4. This CDR3 spans 14 amino acids. The CDR3: CAIRRLAGEETQYF. The CDR3, as DNA: TGTGCCATCAGACGACTAGCGGGGGAGGAGACCCAGTACTTC.

This chain uses TRBV29-1 with TRBJ2-7, with 8 positions matching TRBD2. Germline lookup yields CDR1 SQVTM and CDR2 ANQGSEA. This CDR3 has 13 amino acids. Trimming at V came to 7 bases and at J to 4 bases, leaving 9 bases not matched to a gene. CDR3 amino acids: CSALRAGAYEQYF. The CDR3 DNA reads TGCAGCGCCTTGCGAGCGGGAGCGTACGAGCAGTACTTC.

A remark on this clone: A far larger clone is off by one base, so a read error is likely. The rearrangement joins TRBV5-6 to TRBJ2-7; TRBD1 matches at 10 bases. Germline-derived CDR1 and CDR2 are SGHDT and YYEEEE. CDR3 size: 18 residues. The J segment lost 0 bases and the V segment lost 4 bases, leaving 13 bases of the junction unmatched. CDR3 sequence: CASSLGGMDRGASYEQYF. CDR3 nucleotides: TGTGCCAGCAGCCTAGGCGGCATGGACAGGGGGGCCTCCTACGAGCAGTACTTC.

The CDR3 nucleotides are TGTGCCACCAGCAGGGGTGGGTCGACCAGGGAGCTGTTTTTT. This encodes CATSRGGSTRELFF. V is TRBV15 and J is TRBJ2-2; D unresolved. Germline assignment: CDR1 LNHNV and CDR2 YYDKDF (reference sequence). This CDR3 is built from 14 residues. The V end was cut by 3 bases, the J end by 9 bases, with 14 bases between.

Many counts were recorded for this clone. This specimen includes other DNA sequences encoding the same CDR3. The chain combines TRBV6-5 with TRBJ2-7; D remains ambiguous. There are 15 residues in the CDR3. Germline V gives CDR1 MNHEY, CDR2 SVGAGI. Trimming removed 6 bases from V and 7 bases from J, with 22 bases in between. CDR3 amino acids: CASSLSLDKLKEQYF. DNA for the CDR3: TGTGCCAGCAGCCTCAGTCTAGACAAACTGAAAGAGCAGTACTTC.

This clone was recorded only once. The gene calls are TRBV7-6 and TRBJ2-5; 10 nucleotides align to TRBD1. The CDR3 spans 14 residues. Germline V CDR1 and CDR2: SGHVS, FNYEAQ. The J segment lost 5 bases and the V segment lost 5 bases, leaving 5 bases of the junction unmatched. Written as DNA, the CDR3 is TGTGCCAGCAGCCCAGGGACAGGGGAGGAGACCCAGTACTTC. The encoded protein is CASSPGTGEETQYF.

This clone was seen just once. Only one base separates this from a far larger clonotype, so it likely reflects a read error. The chain is built from TRBV4-1 and TRBJ2-5; D is unresolved. The DNA matches TRBJ2-7 better at its end, which makes the J call doubtful. The CDR3 runs 13 residues. CDR1 MGHRA and CDR2 YSYEKL come from the germline V gene. The CDR3 nucleotides are TGCGCCAGCAGAAGGAACCTCAATTCCGAGCAGTACTTC. It specifies CASRRNLNSEQYF.